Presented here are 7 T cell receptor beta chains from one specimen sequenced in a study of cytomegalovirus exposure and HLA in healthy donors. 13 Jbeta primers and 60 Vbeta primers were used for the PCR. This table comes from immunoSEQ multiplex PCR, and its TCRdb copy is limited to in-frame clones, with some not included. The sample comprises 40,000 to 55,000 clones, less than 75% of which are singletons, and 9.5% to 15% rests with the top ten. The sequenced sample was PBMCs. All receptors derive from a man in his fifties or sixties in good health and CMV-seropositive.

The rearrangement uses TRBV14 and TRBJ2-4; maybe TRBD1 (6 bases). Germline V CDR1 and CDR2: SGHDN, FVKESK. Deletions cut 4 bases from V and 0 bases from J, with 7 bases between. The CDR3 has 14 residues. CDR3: CASSPGVAKNIQYF. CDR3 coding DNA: TGTGCCAGCAGCCCAGGGGTAGCCAAAAACATTCAGTACTTC.

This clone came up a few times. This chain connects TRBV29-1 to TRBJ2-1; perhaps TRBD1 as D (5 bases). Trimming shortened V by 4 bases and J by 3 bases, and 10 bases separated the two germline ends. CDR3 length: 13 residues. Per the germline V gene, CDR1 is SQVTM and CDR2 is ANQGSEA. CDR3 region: CSVVQGYYNEQFF. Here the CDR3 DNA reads TGCAGCGTTGTTCAGGGTTACTACAATGAGCAGTTCTTC.

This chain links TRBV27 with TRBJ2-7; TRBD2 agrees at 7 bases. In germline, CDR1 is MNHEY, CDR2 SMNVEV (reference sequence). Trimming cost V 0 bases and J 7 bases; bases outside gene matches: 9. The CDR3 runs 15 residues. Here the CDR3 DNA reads TGTGCCAGCAGTTTATCGGGAGGGATTTTGGGAGAGCAGTACTTC. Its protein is CASSLSGGILGEQYF.

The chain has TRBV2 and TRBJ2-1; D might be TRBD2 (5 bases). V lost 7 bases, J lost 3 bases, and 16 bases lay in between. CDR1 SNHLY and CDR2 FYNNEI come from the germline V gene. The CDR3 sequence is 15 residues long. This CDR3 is CASTRDFSSYNEQFF. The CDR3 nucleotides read TGTGCCAGCACGAGGGATTTTTCGAGCTACAATGAGCAGTTCTTC.

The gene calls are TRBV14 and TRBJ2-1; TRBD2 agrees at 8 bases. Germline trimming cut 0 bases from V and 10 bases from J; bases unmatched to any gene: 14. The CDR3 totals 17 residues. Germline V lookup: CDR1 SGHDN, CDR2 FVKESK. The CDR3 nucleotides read TGTGCCAGCAGCCAAGATTGGGCGGGAGGTAGGAGAAACGAGCAGTTCTTC. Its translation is CASSQDWAGGRRNEQFF.

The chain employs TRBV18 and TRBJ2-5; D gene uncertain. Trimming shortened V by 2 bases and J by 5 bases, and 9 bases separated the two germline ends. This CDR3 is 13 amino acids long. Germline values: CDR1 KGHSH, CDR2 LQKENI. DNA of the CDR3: TGTGCCAGCTCACCAGGAGCCCCGGAGACCCAGTACTTC. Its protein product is CASSPGAPETQYF.

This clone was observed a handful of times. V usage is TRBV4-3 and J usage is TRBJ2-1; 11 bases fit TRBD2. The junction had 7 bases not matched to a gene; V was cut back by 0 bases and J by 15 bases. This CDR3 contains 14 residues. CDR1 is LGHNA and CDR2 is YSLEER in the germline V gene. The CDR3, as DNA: TGCGCCAGCAGCCAAGATATCACTAGCGGGAGTTGGTTCTTC. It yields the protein CASSQDITSGSWFF.